The clone carrying this T cell receptor beta chain was seen a handful of times. The antigen remains undetermined. CDR3 size: 12 residues. Germline CDR1 and CDR2: MNHEY and SVGAGI. V lost 2 bases to trimming and J lost 5 bases, with 6 bases between them. MiXCR, run by TCRdb on the 5' RACE reads, gives a single entry per CDR3 protein. Here the sample spans some 320,000 distinct CDR3 sequences, more than 9% being singletons. Healthy Caucasians alone served as donors. The data were obtained in a study of identical twins. Whole-study findings and limits: Out-of-frame TCR alpha sharing in monozygotic twins exceeded recombination model predictions.

These sequences were also reported in another study, on yellow fever vaccine responses in identical twins.

Sequenced: CD8+ T cells sorted from blood. The source is a woman aged 18-29 years in good health. V is TRBV6-5 and J is TRBJ1-2; D gene ambiguous. The CDR3 sequence is CASSYGGYGYTF. The CDR3 DNA reads as TGTGCCAGCAGTTACGGAGGGTATGGCTACACCTTC.